The 25 T cell receptor beta chains in this list originate from one sample, sequenced in a study of shared clonotypes between healthy human individuals. The table came from immunoSEQ multiplex PCR; TCRdb's copy has only in-frame clones and leaves some out. Of roughly 2.4 million clones in the sample, approximately 96% were seen once. The sequencing sample was made of naive CD4+ T cells sorted from blood. Subset: CD45RA+ positively selected. The origin of the receptors is a man aged 18-30 years in good health.

CDR3 DNA: TGTGCCAGCAGTAACAGGGGTGACTATGGCTACACCTTC. Translating it yields CASSNRGDYGYTF. The gene calls are TRBV27 and TRBJ1-2, with TRBD1 matching over 7 bases. With V trimmed by 5 bases and J by 3 bases, 3 bases remained unmatched. In germline, CDR1 is MNHEY, CDR2 SMNVEV (reference sequence). The CDR3 has 13 residues.

V and J are TRBV5-6 and TRBJ1-6; maybe TRBD1 (5 bases). This CDR3 has 14 amino acids. CDR1 is SGHDT, CDR2 YYEEEE, per germline. Trimming stripped 6 bases from V and 3 bases from J, with 10 bases between. The CDR3 DNA is TGTGCCAGCACAAGGAGGGGCTATAATTCACCCCTCCACTTT. Encoded protein: CASTRRGYNSPLHF. Full variable domain (rest looked up from reference TRBV5-6 and TRBJ1-6): DAGVTQSPTHLIKTRGQQVTLRCSPKSGHDTVSWYQQALGQGPQFIFQYYEEEERQRGNFPDRFSGHQFPNYSSELNVNALLLGDSALYLCASTRRGYNSPLHFGNGTRLTVT.

This clone was observed a handful of times. The V call is TRBV2, the J call TRBJ2-2; 10 bases are shared with TRBD2. Per the germline V gene, CDR1 is SNHLY and CDR2 is FYNNEI. This CDR3 has 15 residues. Trimming at V came to 6 bases and at J to 0 bases, leaving 1 base not matched to a gene. CDR3 nucleotides: TGTGCCAGCAGGGGACTAGCGCCGAACACCGGGGAGCTGTTTTTT. It encodes CASRGLAPNTGELFF. Filled out from reference TRBV2 and TRBJ2-2, the complete variable domain reads EPEVTQTPSHQVTQMGQEVILRCVPISNHLYFYWYRQILGQKVEFLVSFYNNEISEKSEIFDDQFSVERPDGSNFTLKIRSTKLEDSAMYFCASRGLAPNTGELFFGEGSRLTVL.

The rearrangement joins TRBV9 to TRBJ2-5; D may correspond to TRBD1 or TRBD2 (6 bases each). The CDR3 is made up of 14 amino acids. The V and J ends lost 4 bases and 2 bases respectively, with 12 bases between them. Germline CDR1 and CDR2: SGDLS and YYNGEE. For the CDR3, the DNA is TGTGCCAGCAGCCGGAGGGGGGATCAAGAGACCCAGTACTTC. It encodes CASSRRGDQETQYF.

The chain couples TRBV28 to TRBJ1-1; no clear D gene. Germline CDR1 and CDR2: MDHEN and SYDVKM. Trimming removed 1 base at V and 6 bases at J, with 12 bases between. The CDR3 covers 14 residues. This CDR3 reads CASSLSRVSSEAFF. Here the CDR3 DNA reads TGTGCCAGCAGTTTATCGCGTGTAAGCTCTGAAGCTTTCTTT.

This clone was observed a single time. V usage is TRBV6-1 and J usage is TRBJ1-6, with D maybe TRBD1 (6 bases). Trimming shortened V by 10 bases and J by 8 bases, and 18 bases separated the two germline ends. The V gene's germline CDR1 is MNHNS and CDR2 SASEGT. This CDR3 is 14 amino acids long. Here the CDR3 DNA reads TGTGCCACCACCTTAGACAGGAATTATTCACCCCTCCACTTT. Its translation: CATTLDRNYSPLHF.

The V call is TRBV19, the J call TRBJ2-2; D might be TRBD2 (7 bases). This CDR3 spans 14 amino acids. Per the germline V gene, CDR1 is LNHDA and CDR2 is SQIVND (reference sequence). The V gene lost 8 bases and the J gene lost 2 bases, with 12 bases spanning the gap. This CDR3 reads CASRRGTNTGELFF. The DNA for the CDR3 is TGTGCCAGTCGGCGGGGGACAAACACCGGGGAGCTGTTTTTT.

This chain uses TRBV2 with TRBJ1-2; no reliable D call. The V gene lost 2 bases and the J gene lost 13 bases, with 11 bases spanning the gap. Looked up from germline, CDR1 is SNHLY and CDR2 is FYNNEI. The CDR3 runs to 11 residues. CDR3: CASSETRKGTF. For the CDR3, the DNA is TGTGCCAGCAGTGAAACGCGGAAGGGCACCTTC.

V is TRBV30 and J is TRBJ2-7, with a tentative D call TRBD2 (7 bases). Trimming shortened V by 0 bases and J by 6 bases, and 18 bases separated the two germline ends. Germline V CDR1 and CDR2: GTSNPN, SVGIG (reference sequence). The CDR3 spans 15 residues. CDR3 region: CAWSVLGGPGREQYF. For the CDR3, the DNA is TGTGCCTGGAGTGTACTGGGGGGGCCGGGGCGCGAGCAGTACTTC.

The CDR3 loop reads CASSWAGTGGETQYF. Here the CDR3 DNA reads TGTGCCAGCAGTTGGGCTGGAACAGGGGGAGAGACCCAGTACTTC. The J gene is TRBJ2-5, the V gene TRBV28; 8 positions agree with TRBD1. V shed 4 bases and J 4 bases; nucleotides not matched to a gene: 8. The germline CDR1 and CDR2 sequences are MDHEN and SYDVKM. This CDR3 comprises 15 residues.

The chain carries TRBV4-1 and TRBJ2-4; unclear D gene. The CDR3 extends over 15 amino acids. CDR1 is MGHRA, CDR2 YSYEKL, per germline. Deletions cut 4 bases from V and 0 bases from J, with 10 bases between. CDR3 sequence reads: CASSPLPLAKNIQYF. In DNA form, the CDR3 reads TGCGCCAGCAGCCCCTTGCCCCTAGCCAAAAACATTCAGTACTTC.

The J gene is TRBJ2-4, the V gene TRBV21-1; whether TRBD2, the table's D call, matches the DNA was not checked. TRBV21-1 corresponds to a pseudogene. This CDR3 has 16 residues. The CDR3 region is CASTASGSRWENIQYF. The CDR3 DNA sequence: TGTGCCAGCACGGCCAGCGGGAGTCGCTGGGAAAACATTCAGTACTTC.

This clone has only one observation. The chain joins TRBV10-3 to TRBJ1-6; 8 bases fit TRBD1. Per germline, CDR1 ENHRY and CDR2 SYGVKD. Trimming at V came to 3 bases and at J to 6 bases, leaving 7 bases not matched to a gene. The CDR3 sequence is 16 residues long. The CDR3 sequence: CAISERGQALNSPLHF. The CDR3 nucleotides read TGTGCCATCAGTGAAAGGGGACAGGCCCTTAATTCACCCCTCCACTTT.

The chain carries TRBV29-1 and TRBJ1-1, with 12 bases that match TRBD1. Germline CDR1 and CDR2: SQVTM and ANQGSEA. The CDR3 sequence is 15 residues long. V trimming: 7 bases; J trimming: 1 base; junction bases outside the gene matches: 7. In DNA form, the CDR3 reads TGCAGCGCCACTGGGACAGGGGGCTGGAACACTGAAGCTTTCTTT. Translated: CSATGTGGWNTEAFF.

The chain's CDR3 is CASSLSTLGIGAKNIQYF. Written as DNA, the CDR3 is TGTGCCAGCAGCTTATCCACCCTCGGGATTGGGGCCAAAAACATTCAGTACTTC. The rearrangement uses TRBV7-2 and TRBJ2-4; perhaps TRBD2 as D (5 bases). The CDR3 is made up of 18 amino acids. Trimming pared 2 bases from V and 1 base from J, leaving 18 bases between. The germline gives CDR1 SGHTA, CDR2 FQGNSA.

A note on this clone: Other DNA sequences in the same sample also yield this CDR3. The rearrangement links TRBV9 to TRBJ2-3; a weak D match, TRBD2 (6 bases). The CDR3 loop spans 13 amino acids. V was pared by 2 bases and J by 6 bases, with 10 bases between. The germline CDR1 and CDR2 sequences are SGDLS and YYNGEE. CDR3 DNA sequence: TGTGCCAGCAGCGTGGGAGGCATGGATACGCAGTATTTT. This encodes CASSVGGMDTQYF.

The V gene is TRBV18, the J gene TRBJ2-7; tentatively, D is TRBD1 (6 bases). Trimming cost V 3 bases and J 2 bases, with 14 bases left between them. Germline CDR1 and CDR2: KGHSH and LQKENI. The CDR3 extends over 15 amino acids. The CDR3 region is CASSPGQQGPYEQYF. The CDR3 DNA follows: TGTGCCAGCTCACCGGGTCAACAGGGCCCCTACGAGCAGTACTTC.

CDR3 bases: TGTGCCAGCTCACCAAACGGAGGCTACAATGAGCAGTTCTTC. This encodes CASSPNGGYNEQFF. V is TRBV18 and J is TRBJ2-1; a weak D match, TRBD2 (5 bases). V was cut by 2 bases and J by 3 bases, with 8 bases left in between. Germline CDR1 KGHSH, CDR2 LQKENI. The CDR3 spans 14 residues.

V and J are TRBV10-3 and TRBJ1-1, with D possibly matching TRBD1 (6 bases). Germline lookup yields CDR1 ENHRY and CDR2 SYGVKD. This CDR3 has 14 amino acids. V lost 1 base to trimming and J lost 5 bases, with 11 bases between them. In nucleotides, the CDR3 is TGTGCCATCAGTGAGTTGGGGGGCCGGACTGAAGCTTTCTTT. This sequence encodes CAISELGGRTEAFF.

This chain links TRBV11-2 with TRBJ2-2; tentatively, D is TRBD2 (6 bases). The length of the CDR3 is 14 residues. V was cut by 3 bases and J by 7 bases, with 12 bases left in between. CDR1 is SGHAT, CDR2 FQNNGV, per germline. The CDR3 DNA sequence: TGTGCCAGCAGCTTCCTGGACGGGAGCGGGGAGCTGTTTTTT. It yields the protein CASSFLDGSGELFF.

The chain is built from TRBV6-6 and TRBJ2-7, with 10 bases that match TRBD2. The CDR3 is 15 amino acids. J lost 6 bases, V lost 0 bases, and 5 bases had no gene match. Germline loops: CDR1 MNHNY, CDR2 SVGAGI (reference sequence). Written as DNA, the CDR3 is TGTGCCAGCAGTTACTCGGATAGCGGGAGGCTCGAGCAGTACTTC. Protein: CASSYSDSGRLEQYF.

The rearrangement links TRBV6-1 to TRBJ1-1; unclear D gene. Germline-derived CDR1 and CDR2 are MNHNS and SASEGT. The CDR3 loop spans 14 amino acids. Deletions cut 2 bases from V and 1 base from J, with 8 bases between. The CDR3 DNA reads TGTGCCAGCAGTGAACGGCTGACGAACACTGAAGCTTTCTTT. Translated, it gives CASSERLTNTEAFF.

The chain uses TRBV27 and TRBJ1-2; 7 bases fit TRBD1. After removal of 5 bases from V and 8 bases from J, the junction contained 5 bases not matched to a gene. CDR1 MNHEY and CDR2 SMNVEV come from the germline V gene (reference sequence). The CDR3 is 12 amino acids. The CDR3 DNA follows: TGTGCCAGCAGTGCAAGGGGGCTCGGCTACACCTTC. The encoded protein is CASSARGLGYTF.

The V gene is TRBV10-3, the J gene TRBJ1-1; D may be TRBD1 (5 bases). Deletions cut 9 bases from V and 3 bases from J, with 14 bases between. Germline values: CDR1 ENHRY, CDR2 SYGVKD. This CDR3 has 13 residues. This chain's CDR3 is CAMGRRPDTEAFF. DNA of the CDR3: TGTGCCATGGGACGTAGGCCGGACACTGAAGCTTTCTTT.

The V gene is TRBV2, the J gene TRBJ1-5; TRBD1 matches at 7 bases. This CDR3 region has 12 residues. Germline CDR1 reads SNHLY; CDR2 reads FYNNEI. V was clipped by 4 bases and J by 7 bases; unmatched bases: 1. DNA of the CDR3: TGTGCCAGCAGTGGACAGGGCCAGCCCCAGCATTTT. As protein: CASSGQGQPQHF.